A selection of T cell receptor beta chains follows, all from one sample in a study of cytomegalovirus exposure and HLA in healthy donors. Sequencing used immunoSEQ multiplex PCR; TCRdb keeps in-frame clones, though not all of them. The data hold 150,000 to 200,000 clones, with 71% observed a single time. The sample taken for sequencing was PBMCs. The receptors here all came from a woman aged 30 to 39 in good health and CMV-seronegative. Each CDR3 is given with its conserved first and last residue. A D gene is named only where the DNA matches it firmly. Size tells how often a clone was seen (once, few, many) or the class of an expanded clone, and some rows leave it out.

j_call v_call clone_size d_call cdr3_nt cdr3_aa
TRBJ1-6 TRBV30 NA TRBD1 TGTGCCTGGAGTTGGGACAGGGGATTTACTTCACCCCTCCACTTT CAWSWDRGFTSPLHF
TRBJ1-6 TRBV7-6 NA NA TGTGCCAGCAGCTCGTCCTGGGTAGCGCCGGATTCACCCCTCCACTTT CASSSSWVAPDSPLHF
TRBJ2-7 TRBV28 NA NA TGTGCCAGCAGCCTATACAGCTACGAGCAGTACTTC CASSLYSYEQYF
TRBJ2-7 TRBV10-2 NA TRBD2 TGCGCCAGCATTGGGGCGGGAGAATCGCCTGGCGAGCAGTACTTC CASIGAGESPGEQYF
TRBJ2-7 TRBV7-2 once TRBD2 TGTGCCAGCAGCTCCCCGACTAGCGCACCTTCCTACGAGCAGTACTTC CASSSPTSAPSYEQYF
TRBJ1-4 TRBV7-9 NA NA TGTGCCAGCACCTCGCCGTTGGGAGGGAGTGAAAAACTGTTTTTT CASTSPLGGSEKLFF
TRBJ1-5 TRBV6-6 few NA TGTGCCAGCAGTTACCTAACCGGGGGCAATCAGCCCCAGCATTTT CASSYLTGGNQPQHF
TRBJ1-2 TRBV4-3 NA NA TGCGCCAGCAGCCAGTCATCAACAGGGAACTATGGCTACACCTTC CASSQSSTGNYGYTF
TRBJ1-5 TRBV4-1 few NA TGCGCCAGCAGCCAAGATCGTACGGGGAGTCAGCCCCAGCATTTT CASSQDRTGSQPQHF
TRBJ1-6 TRBV6-1 NA TRBD1 TGTGCCAGCACACGACAGGGAACGGTTTCACCCCTCCACTTT CASTRQGTVSPLHF
TRBJ2-1 TRBV30 NA NA TGTGCCTGGCGGACTCGAATCTCCTACAATGAGCAGTTCTTC CAWRTRISYNEQFF
TRBJ2-1 TRBV19 NA TRBD1 TGTGCCAGTAGTATGGGACAGCCAGAGAATTACAATGAGCAGTTCTTC CASSMGQPENYNEQFF
TRBJ2-7 TRBV7-6 NA TRBD1 TGTGCCAGCAGCTTCGGGGACAGGGGGTACGAGCAGTACTTC CASSFGDRGYEQYF
TRBJ2-1 TRBV7-2 few TRBD2 TGTGCCAGCAGCTTAGGGGGGGGGAATGAGCAGTTCTTC CASSLGGGNEQFF
TRBJ2-1 TRBV5-1 once TRBD2 TGCGCCAGCAGCCCCGGGGCTAGCGGGGACAATGAGCAGTTCTTC CASSPGASGDNEQFF
TRBJ1-4 TRBV6-5 once TRBD1 TGTGCCAGCAGTTTAGGACAGGGAGAGAATGAAAAACTGTTTTTT CASSLGQGENEKLFF
TRBJ1-2 TRBV7-9 NA NA TGTGCCAGCAGCTTAGCGGGCAGGAGGGCGGATGGCTACACCTTC CASSLAGRRADGYTF
TRBJ2-7 TRBV27 NA TRBD2 TGTGCCAGCAAGGGGGAACTAGCGGGAGTCAGCGAGCAGTACTTC CASKGELAGVSEQYF
TRBJ2-7 TRBV9 NA TRBD1 TGTGCCAGCAGCGTAGCTACAGGGGACAACTACGAGCAGTACTTC CASSVATGDNYEQYF
TRBJ1-1 TRBV7-2 NA NA TGTGCCAGCAGCACCTACTTCCTGAACACTGAAGCTTTCTTT CASSTYFLNTEAFF
TRBJ2-1 TRBV14 NA TRBD2 TGTGCCAGCAGCCAAGATAAACTAGCGGGAGTCAATGAGCAGTTCTTC CASSQDKLAGVNEQFF
TRBJ1-5 TRBV6-1 NA NA TGTGCCAGCAGTGAAGCAAGTCGTCGGCAGCCCCAGCATTTT CASSEASRRQPQHF
TRBJ1-3 TRBV28 NA NA TGTGCCAGCAGCGCACTCCCGAACACCATATATTTT CASSALPNTIYF
TRBJ2-3 TRBV29-1 NA TRBD2 TGCAGCGTTAATTGGTCCGGACTAGCATCAGATACGCAGTATTTT CSVNWSGLASDTQYF
TRBJ2-3 TRBV18 NA NA TGTGCCAGCTCATGGCGGAACACAGATACGCAGTATTTT CASSWRNTDTQYF
TRBJ2-7 TRBV19 NA NA TGTGCCAGTAGTATTGACCTAGGGGTCGAGCAGTACTTC CASSIDLGVEQYF
TRBJ2-7 TRBV7-2 NA NA TGTGCCAGCAGCACTCGACAGAACTACGAGCAGTACTTC CASSTRQNYEQYF
TRBJ1-5 TRBV28 NA NA TGTGCCACTCAGGGAAATCAGCCCCAGCATTTT CATQGNQPQHF
TRBJ2-1 TRBV9 once NA TGTGCCAGCAGCGTAGAGACAGATTACAATGAGCAGTTCTTC CASSVETDYNEQFF
TRBJ2-1 TRBV20-1 once NA TGCAGTGCTAGACAGGACAATGAGCAGTTCTTC CSARQDNEQFF
TRBJ2-3 TRBV9 NA NA TGTGCCAGCAGCGCTCCGGGACTTTCAGATACGCAGTATTTT CASSAPGLSDTQYF
TRBJ1-2 TRBV28 once NA TGTGCCAGCCTCGCCGGGAGGGGCTACACCTTC CASLAGRGYTF
TRBJ1-2 TRBV18 NA NA TGTGCCAGCTCAAGGGCGCGATCAACAGGGAGTGAGGGCTACACCTTC CASSRARSTGSEGYTF
TRBJ2-7 TRBV10-3 few NA TGTGCCATCAGTGAGTCCCGCAGGGAAGAATCCTACGAGCAGTACTTC CAISESRREESYEQYF
TRBJ2-7 TRBV7-6 NA TRBD2 TGTGCCAGCAGCCCCACTAGCGGTCTGCCCTCCCACGAGCAGTACTTC CASSPTSGLPSHEQYF
TRBJ2-1 TRBV19 NA TRBD2 TGTGCCAGTAGTATGGTAGCGGGAGGGTACAATGAGCAGTTCTTC CASSMVAGGYNEQFF
TRBJ2-1 TRBV9 NA TRBD1 TGTGCCAGCTCCAGCCCAGGGGGCTCTTACAATGAGCAGTTCTTC CASSSPGGSYNEQFF
TRBJ2-7 TRBV18 few TRBD2 TGTGCCAGCTCACCACCTAGCGGGGTGTACGAGCAGTACTTC CASSPPSGVYEQYF
TRBJ2-7 TRBV19 NA NA TGTGCCAGTAGTACCAACTACAGGGTGTACGAGCAGTACTTC CASSTNYRVYEQYF
TRBJ2-7 TRBV9 NA NA TGTGCCAGCAGCGTAGAAAGGGGCCGGGAGCAGTACTTC CASSVERGREQYF
TRBJ2-2 TRBV4-2 few TRBD2 TGTGCCAGCAGCCAAGATAGCGGGAGACGGGGGACCGGGGAGCTGTTTTTT CASSQDSGRRGTGELFF
TRBJ2-4 TRBV5-4 NA TRBD2 TGTGCCAGCAGCTTCAGGGAGGGGACCATTCAGTACTTC CASSFREGTIQYF
TRBJ1-5 TRBV6-1 NA NA TGTGCCAGCAGTGAAATGGGGCCAGGCAATCAGCCCCAGCATTTT CASSEMGPGNQPQHF
TRBJ2-1 TRBV5-1 once NA TGCGCCAGCAGCTTGCCCCTCACCGGTTACAATGAGCAGTTCTTC CASSLPLTGYNEQFF
TRBJ1-3 TRBV7-9 NA TRBD1 TGTGCCAGCAGCCTTGGGACAGGGGGAAGAAACACCATATATTTT CASSLGTGGRNTIYF
TRBJ1-5 TRBV19 NA NA TGTGCCAGTCGAAGAGAGAGCAATCAGCCCCAGCATTTT CASRRESNQPQHF
TRBJ2-2 TRBV7-9 NA TRBD1 TGTGCCAGCAGCCCGCCATTGACAGGGGGCAGTACCGGGGAGCTGTTTTTT CASSPPLTGGSTGELFF
TRBJ1-5 TRBV19 NA TRBD1 TGTGCCAGTAGAAGGGGTGTCGGGACAGTGTTTCCCCCCCAGCATTTT CASRRGVGTVFPPQHF
TRBJ2-6 TRBV7-3 NA NA TGTGCCAGCAGCTTATGGGCAGCAGTCAACTCTGGGGCCAACGTCCTGACTTTC CASSLWAAVNSGANVLTF
TRBJ1-2 TRBV7-9 few NA TGTGCCAGCAGCTTAGCGGCGGATGGCTACACCTTC CASSLAADGYTF
TRBJ1-1 TRBV5-1 NA NA TGCGCCAGCAGCTTTGCAGCTATCTCGGGCACTGAAGCTTTCTTT CASSFAAISGTEAFF
TRBJ2-5 TRBV5-1 NA TRBD2 TGCGCCAGCAGCTTGAGCAGCGGGAGAGGGGTTGAGACCCAGTACTTC CASSLSSGRGVETQYF
TRBJ2-2 TRBV9 NA TRBD2 TGTGCCAGCAGCGTCGGTGGGAGGGCCGTCACCGGGGAGCTGTTTTTT CASSVGGRAVTGELFF
TRBJ2-1 TRBV28 few TRBD2 TGTGCCAGCAGTTTAGTAGCGGGAGTTAGTAATGAGCAGTTCTTC CASSLVAGVSNEQFF